Listed below are T cell receptor beta chains from one sample, sequenced in a study of T cell responses to AZD1222 COVID-19 vaccine. This table comes from immunoSEQ multiplex PCR, and its TCRdb copy is limited to in-frame clones, with some not included. The sample consists of 45,000 to 60,000 clones, more than 80% of them appearing once. Specimen: peripheral blood, collected on day 0 of AZD1222 vaccination. Receptors were obtained from an adult in good health. CDR3s include the opening cysteine and the closing phenylalanine or tryptophan. D genes are given only for firm matches. Rows give clone size only sometimes, using once, few, many, or a class for an expanded clone.

v_call	clone_size	j_call	d_call	cdr3_aa	cdr3_nt
TRBV27	-	TRBJ2-1	TRBD2	CASNRWGGGELYNEQFF	TGTGCCAGCAACCGGTGGGGCGGGGGAGAACTCTACAATGAGCAGTTCTTC
TRBV9	-	TRBJ2-3	-	CASRGDTDTQYF	TGTGCCAGCAGAGGAGACACAGATACGCAGTATTTT
TRBV6-1	-	TRBJ2-2	TRBD1	CASSERDRGLAGELFF	TGTGCCAGCAGTGAAAGGGACAGGGGGCTCGCCGGGGAGCTGTTTTTT
TRBV6-5	-	TRBJ1-1	-	CASSARSGNTEAFF	TGTGCCAGCAGCGCCAGATCAGGGAACACTGAAGCTTTCTTT
TRBV28	once	TRBJ1-2	TRBD1	CASRTTGLNYGYTF	TGTGCCAGCAGGACGACAGGGCTGAACTATGGCTACACCTTC
TRBV10-3	few	TRBJ2-7	TRBD2	CAIKGSGKYEQYF	TGTGCCATCAAGGGTAGCGGGAAATACGAGCAGTACTTC
TRBV7-3	-	TRBJ1-4	-	CASLDSENEKLFF	TGTGCCAGCCTGGACAGCGAGAATGAAAAACTGTTTTTT
TRBV28	-	TRBJ1-5	-	CASSLMEGGQPQHF	TGTGCCAGCAGTTTGATGGAGGGTGGTCAGCCCCAGCATTTT
TRBV4-1	-	TRBJ1-1	TRBD1	CASSQWGKGQTMNTEAFF	TGCGCCAGCAGCCAATGGGGAAAGGGACAGACCATGAACACTGAAGCTTTCTTT
TRBV6-5	-	TRBJ2-7	-	CASRTLPTVYEQYF	TGTGCCAGCAGAACCCTCCCGACAGTTTACGAGCAGTACTTC
TRBV5-1	-	TRBJ2-2	-	CATLLIGELFF	TGCGCCACCCTTTTAATCGGGGAGCTGTTTTTT
TRBV24-1	-	TRBJ2-3	TRBD2	CATSGLAGGGDTQYF	TGTGCCACCAGTGGATTGGCGGGAGGGGGAGATACGCAGTATTTT
TRBV5-1	-	TRBJ2-1	TRBD1	CASSLGDRFNEQFF	TGCGCCAGCAGCTTGGGGGACAGATTCAATGAGCAGTTCTTC
TRBV30	-	TRBJ2-3	TRBD2	CAWIGLAGGPDTQYF	TGTGCCTGGATTGGACTAGCGGGAGGGCCAGATACGCAGTATTTT
TRBV5-1	-	TRBJ2-1	-	CASSLGPSNNEQFF	TGCGCCAGCAGCTTAGGTCCCTCGAACAATGAGCAGTTCTTC
TRBV27	-	TRBJ1-4	TRBD1	CASSLKWTGANEKLFF	TGTGCCAGCAGTTTGAAGTGGACAGGGGCAAATGAAAAACTGTTTTTT
TRBV11-3	-	TRBJ2-3	-	CASSYTGTDTQYF	TGTGCCAGCAGCTACACGGGCACAGATACGCAGTATTTT
TRBV5-4	-	TRBJ1-1	-	CASSLNTEAFF	TGTGCCAGCAGCTTGAACACTGAAGCTTTCTTT
TRBV12-5	-	TRBJ2-2	TRBD2	CASGRTSGSKWSGELFF	TGTGCTAGTGGTCGGACTAGCGGGAGCAAGTGGTCCGGGGAGCTGTTTTTT
TRBV19	-	TRBJ1-4	-	CASRIVATNEKLFF	TGTGCCAGTAGAATTGTCGCAACTAATGAAAAACTGTTTTTT
TRBV20-1	once	TRBJ2-1	TRBD2	CSASRARENYNEQFF	TGCAGTGCTAGTAGAGCGCGGGAGAACTACAATGAGCAGTTCTTC
TRBV10-2	-	TRBJ2-1	-	CASRPTGSSSYNEQFF	TGCGCCAGCAGACCTACAGGGAGCAGCTCCTACAATGAGCAGTTCTTC
TRBV6-4	-	TRBJ2-1	-	CASSVANGHNEQFF	TGTGCCAGCAGTGTAGCGAATGGCCACAATGAGCAGTTCTTC
TRBV19	-	TRBJ2-1	TRBD1	CASSIRTGRDEQFF	TGTGCCAGTAGTATTAGGACAGGGCGGGATGAGCAGTTCTTC
TRBV7-9	-	TRBJ1-1	-	CASSLAGAGENTEAFF	TGTGCCAGCAGCTTAGCCGGCGCAGGGGAGAACACTGAAGCTTTCTTT
TRBV5-4	-	TRBJ1-6	-	CASSPGGGSSYNSPLHF	TGTGCCAGCAGCCCCGGGGGGGGGAGCTCCTATAATTCACCCCTCCACTTT
TRBV28	-	TRBJ1-2	-	CASSPLGVARGYTF	TGTGCCAGCAGTCCCCTCGGGGTAGCGCGTGGCTACACCTTC
TRBV27	-	TRBJ2-3	-	CASSLSETADTQYF	TGTGCCAGCAGTTTATCGGAGACAGCAGATACGCAGTATTTT
TRBV7-6	-	TRBJ2-1	-	CASSSPDAVSYNEQFF	TGTGCCAGCAGCTCCCCGGACGCCGTCTCCTACAATGAGCAGTTCTTC
TRBV10-3	-	TRBJ2-6	-	CAIRGQPSVLTF	TGTGCCATCAGAGGACAGCCCTCCGTCCTGACTTTC
TRBV5-1	-	TRBJ2-7	TRBD1	CASNPRGRGDEQYF	TGCGCCAGCAACCCCAGGGGGCGCGGGGACGAGCAGTACTTC
TRBV24-1	-	TRBJ2-3	TRBD2	CATSDMAGGTQYF	TGTGCCACCAGTGATATGGCGGGGGGTACGCAGTATTTT
TRBV3-1/TRBV3-2	once	TRBJ2-5	-	CASSQVYVTQYF	TGTGCCAGCAGCCAAGTTTACGTAACCCAGTACTTC
TRBV3-1/TRBV3-2	-	TRBJ1-2	-	CASSSGYGYTF	TGTGCCAGCAGCTCGGGTTATGGCTACACCTTC
TRBV11-2	-	TRBJ2-7	-	CASSLGDGPSYEQYF	TGTGCCAGCAGCTTAGGGGACGGACCATCCTACGAGCAGTACTTC
TRBV9	-	TRBJ1-2	-	CASSVATGSYGYTF	TGTGCCAGCAGCGTAGCAACAGGGTCCTATGGCTACACCTTC
TRBV7-9	-	TRBJ2-3	-	CASSFSLGGTDTQYF	TGTGCCAGCAGCTTCAGCCTGGGAGGCACAGATACGCAGTATTTT
TRBV19	-	TRBJ2-3	TRBD2	CASSISGISNTDTQYF	TGTGCCAGTAGTATAAGCGGGATCAGCAACACAGATACGCAGTATTTT
TRBV6-5	-	TRBJ2-7	-	CASSFGRKPYEQYF	TGTGCCAGCAGCTTCGGCAGGAAGCCCTACGAGCAGTACTTC
TRBV12-3/TRBV12-4	-	TRBJ1-2	-	CASSLGQVYGYTF	TGTGCCAGCAGTTTAGGCCAGGTCTATGGCTACACCTTC
TRBV2	-	TRBJ2-5	-	CASSERQGGETQYF	TGTGCCAGCAGTGAGAGACAGGGAGGAGAGACCCAGTACTTC
TRBV6-5	once	TRBJ1-2	-	CASRKTPGLGYTF	TGTGCCAGCAGAAAAACTCCAGGGTTGGGCTACACCTTC
TRBV11-2	-	TRBJ2-5	TRBD2	CASSLGAGGQETQYF	TGTGCCAGCAGCTTAGGAGCGGGAGGGCAGGAGACCCAGTACTTC
TRBV5-1	-	TRBJ1-3	-	CASRREPQGYGNTIYF	TGCGCCAGCCGGCGGGAACCTCAGGGATATGGAAACACCATATATTTT
TRBV7-5	-	TRBJ1-2	-	CVRSLERGRVTDGYTF	TGTGTCAGAAGCTTAGAGCGGGGGCGCGTTACGGACGGCTACACCTTC
TRBV7-3	-	TRBJ2-2	-	CASSPQLSGELFF	TGTGCCAGCAGCCCTCAGCTTTCCGGGGAGCTGTTTTTT
TRBV7-6	-	TRBJ2-5	-	CASRNRDRYQETQYF	TGTGCCAGCAGAAACAGGGATAGGTACCAAGAGACCCAGTACTTC
TRBV4-1	-	TRBJ2-3	-	CASSQGLPSTDTQYF	TGCGCCAGCAGCCAAGGACTCCCCAGCACAGATACGCAGTATTTT
TRBV28	-	TRBJ1-2	TRBD1	CASSLSGGQGYTF	TGTGCCAGCAGTTTATCAGGGGGCCAAGGCTACACCTTC
TRBV5-8	-	TRBJ2-7	TRBD1	CASSLGRQGLYEQYF	TGTGCCAGCAGCTTGGGAAGACAGGGCCTCTACGAGCAGTACTTC
TRBV10-2	-	TRBJ2-2	-	CASILQASANTGELFF	TGCGCCAGCATCTTACAGGCCTCCGCGAACACCGGGGAGCTGTTTTTT
TRBV9	-	TRBJ1-2	TRBD1	CASSVGDRGFYGYTF	TGTGCCAGCAGCGTAGGGGACAGGGGTTTCTATGGCTACACCTTC
TRBV10-1	-	TRBJ2-5	-	CASSESKAGAKETQYF	TGCGCCAGCAGTGAGTCGAAAGCGGGTGCAAAAGAGACCCAGTACTTC
TRBV18	-	TRBJ2-3	-	CASSPRSGGRTDTQYF	TGTGCCAGCTCACCACGGTCCGGGGGTAGGACAGATACGCAGTATTTT
TRBV30	once	TRBJ2-2	-	CAWSISRNTGELFF	TGTGCCTGGAGTATCTCCCGGAACACCGGGGAGCTGTTTTTT
TRBV18	-	TRBJ2-5	TRBD1	CASSRGQGMKETQYF	TGTGCCAGCTCACGGGGACAGGGGATGAAAGAGACCCAGTACTTC
TRBV18	-	TRBJ2-5	-	CASSRDLQETQYF	TGTGCCAGCTCCCGGGACCTCCAAGAGACCCAGTACTTC
TRBV16	once	TRBJ2-7	-	CASSQSGAGTYEQYF	TGTGCCAGCAGCCAGTCGGGGGCAGGGACCTACGAGCAGTACTTC
TRBV6-6	-	TRBJ1-6	TRBD1	CASSMTGLSNSPLHF	TGTGCCAGCAGCATGACAGGGCTGTCTAATTCACCCCTCCACTTT
TRBV2	-	TRBJ1-2	-	CASSEAEVRGYTF	TGTGCCAGCAGTGAAGCCGAGGTAAGGGGCTACACCTTC